The 2 T cell receptor beta chains in this list originate from one sample, sequenced in a study of Graves' ophthalmopathy and Graves' hyperthyroidism. For repertoire sequencing, the TCR beta CDR3 regions were amplified from RNA transcripts. HTBI primers primed a first-round RT-PCR, and a second-round multiplex PCR followed. TCRdb itself ran the multiplex PCR reads through MiXCR, one entry per CDR3 protein. The sample has fewer than 400,000 distinct CDR3 sequences, around 16% seen once; the top ten hold around 1.4%. Sequencing used peripheral blood. The receptor set was obtained from a young woman with Graves' ophthalmopathy.

CDR3 region: CASSSDREGQPQHF. CDR3 in DNA: TGTGCCAGCAGTTCGGACAGGGAAGGTCAGCCCCAGCATTTT. The V and J genes are TRBV6-5 and TRBJ1-5, with TRBD1 identical over 8 bases. The germline V gene has CDR1 MNHEY and CDR2 SVGAGI. The CDR3 sequence is 14 residues long. V dropped 4 bases and J dropped 6; count of bases not matched to a gene: 5.

This clonotype was seen ten or more times. The chain uses TRBV6-5 and TRBJ2-4, with TRBD1 matching 7 bases. Germline CDR1 is MNHEY and CDR2 is SVGAGI. This CDR3 region has 15 residues. Trimming took 6 bases from V and 1 from J; bases not matched to a gene: 6. The CDR3 DNA reads TGTGCCAGCAGCCTAACAGGGGATGCCAAAAACATTCAGTACTTC. Its translation: CASSLTGDAKNIQYF.